These 13 T cell receptor beta chains originate from one sample sequenced in a study of control samples from healthy donors and cancer patients. TCRdb's table, derived via immunoSEQ multiplex PCR, lists solely in-frame clones and lacks some. The data hold 100,000 to 120,000 clones, with approximately 84% observed a single time. Source material: blood. The receptors derive from a man aged 18 to 35 in good health.

The rearrangement links TRBV4-2 to TRBJ2-3; 8 bases line up with TRBD2. Germline values: CDR1 LGHNA, CDR2 YNFKEQ. The CDR3 length is 17 residues. The V and J ends lost 2 bases and 6 bases, in that order; junction bases with no gene match: 13. This CDR3 reads CASSQSGGGRRIDTQYF. CDR3 nucleotides: TGTGCCAGCAGCCAATCCGGGGGCGGGAGGAGAATCGATACGCAGTATTTT.

This clone has only one observation. The chain has TRBV4-1 and TRBJ1-1; TRBD1 might be the D (5 bases). This CDR3 region has 14 residues. V lost 6 bases and J lost 5, with 16 bases in between. The germline V gene encodes CDR1 MGHRA and CDR2 YSYEKL. In DNA, the CDR3 is TGCGCCAGCAGGGTTAGGCCGGGGGGAACTGAAGCTTTCTTT. Residues: CASRVRPGGTEAFF.

Here the CDR3 reads CAAHPAGEDTEAFF. CDR3 nucleotide sequence: TGTGCCGCCCACCCGGCAGGGGAGGACACTGAAGCTTTCTTT. This sequence joins TRBV10-3 and TRBJ1-1; tentatively, D is TRBD1 (6 bases). The V and J ends lost 11 bases and 3 bases respectively, with 19 bases between them. There are 14 residues in the CDR3. The V gene's germline CDR1 is ENHRY and CDR2 SYGVKD.

The chain combines TRBV28 with TRBJ1-4; 11 bases align to TRBD1. From germline, CDR1 is MDHEN and CDR2 SYDVKM. The CDR3 runs to 16 residues. Germline trimming cut 5 bases from V and 4 bases from J; bases unmatched to any gene: 6. DNA for the CDR3: TGTGCCAGCAGTGCGGGACAGGGGGTTCTTAATGAAAAACTGTTTTTT. Protein: CASSAGQGVLNEKLFF.

The V call is TRBV11-2, the J call TRBJ2-7; 8 bases map to TRBD2. V trimming: 3 bases; J trimming: 10 bases; junction bases outside the gene matches: 5. Germline-derived CDR1 and CDR2 are SGHAT and FQNNGV. CDR3 length equals 12 residues. CDR3 residues: CASSLAGGRQYV. CDR3 nucleotide sequence: TGTGCCAGCAGCTTGGCGGGGGGCCGCCAGTACGTC.

This chain joins TRBV19 and TRBJ1-1, with D maybe TRBD1 (6 bases). The CDR3 has 15 residues. The V gene's germline CDR1 is LNHDA and CDR2 SQIVND (reference sequence). V dropped 7 bases and J dropped 1 base, with 16 bases sitting between them. CDR3 nucleotides: TGTGCCAGTACCATGGGTTGGGGGCCGAACACTGAAGCTTTCTTT. Amino acids: CASTMGWGPNTEAFF.

This chain joins TRBV25-1 and TRBJ2-2; D is possibly TRBD1 (6 bases). Germline V gene sequence: CDR1 MGHDK, CDR2 SYGVNS. V dropped 5 bases and J dropped 2 bases, with 15 bases sitting between them. This CDR3 comprises 16 residues. CDR3 sequence reads: CASSLNRDPNTGELFF. As DNA, the CDR3 is TGTGCCAGCAGTCTTAACAGGGACCCTAACACCGGGGAGCTGTTTTTT.

V and J are TRBV27 and TRBJ1-5, with 9 bases identical to TRBD1. Unmatched junction bases numbered 6, after V lost 4 bases and J lost 5 bases. The CDR3 contains 15 residues. CDR1 and CDR2 from the germline V gene are MNHEY and SMNVEV (reference sequence). This CDR3 is CASSSGQGGYQPQHF. The CDR3 nucleotides are TGTGCCAGCAGTTCGGGACAGGGCGGGTATCAGCCCCAGCATTTT.

This chain links TRBV21-1 with TRBJ1-2; the table's D call, TRBD1, has no DNA check behind it. TRBV21-1 is a recognized pseudogene. The CDR3 loop spans 15 amino acids. The CDR3 reads CASSKFDREVSGYTF. CDR3 DNA sequence: TGTGCCAGCAGCAAATTTGACAGGGAGGTAAGCGGCTACACCTTC.

This clone occurred a few times. CDR3 amino acids: CASGREMNTEAFF. For the CDR3, the DNA is TGTGCCAGCGGAAGGGAGATGAACACTGAAGCTTTCTTT. The V call is TRBV12-3 or TRBV12-4, the J call TRBJ1-1; D uncertain. This CDR3 has 13 residues. V lost 8 bases to trimming and J lost 0 bases, with 10 bases between them.

V and J are TRBV11-2 and TRBJ2-7; D is undetermined. V dropped 6 bases and J dropped 0 bases, with 9 bases sitting between them. Germline CDR1 is SGHAT and CDR2 is FQNNGV. The CDR3 is 13 amino acids. The CDR3 loop is CASRVWASYEQYF. The CDR3 nucleotides are TGTGCCAGCAGAGTCTGGGCCTCCTACGAGCAGTACTTC.

The chain carries TRBV11-2 and TRBJ1-3; 7 nucleotides line up with TRBD1. Trimming cost V 5 bases and J 7 bases; bases outside gene matches: 8. CDR1 and CDR2 from the germline V gene are SGHAT and FQNNGV. CDR3 length: 14 residues. CDR3 sequence: CASSPLDRVNTIYF. CDR3 nucleotides: TGTGCCAGCAGCCCGCTCGACAGGGTCAACACCATATATTTT.

J is TRBJ2-3 and V is TRBV27; TRBD2 matches at 11 bases. After removal of 5 bases from V and 2 bases from J, the junction contained 6 bases not matched to a gene. The CDR3 spans 16 residues. Germline V gene data show CDR1 as MNHEY and CDR2 as SMNVEV (reference sequence). This chain's CDR3 is CASSPDSGGATDTQYF. The CDR3 DNA follows: TGTGCCAGCAGTCCGGATAGCGGGGGGGCCACAGATACGCAGTATTTT.